This T cell receptor beta chain is from a study of OX40 agonist ivuxolimab in advanced cancers. The study, taken as a whole, reports: Clonal expansion from baseline to week 6 occurred in both CD4+ and CD8+ T cells.

CDR1 SGHTA and CDR2 FQGNSA come from the germline V gene. The CDR3 sequence is 13 residues long. V was pared by 3 bases and J by 8 bases, with 11 bases between. On this clone: Its specificity is unknown.

Sequencing used immunoSEQ multiplex PCR; TCRdb keeps in-frame clones, though not all of them. The table lists about 82,000 clones, over 80% of them singletons. The material sequenced was CD4+ or CD8+ T cells sorted from blood, taken in a trial of the OX40 agonist ivuxolimab. This TCR was recovered from an adult with an advanced solid tumor such as melanoma, head and neck, liver or kidney cancer. The chain combines TRBV7-2 with TRBJ2-1; D tentatively fits TRBD1 or TRBD2 (5 bases each). CDR3 nucleotide sequence: TGTGCCAGCAGCTTCTCCGGGGACCATGAGCAGTTCTTC. Protein product: CASSFSGDHEQFF. The entire variable domain, with the rest obtained from reference TRBV7-2 and TRBJ2-1, is as follows: GAGVSQSPSNKVTEKGKDVELRCDPISGHTALYWYRQSLGQGLEFLIYFQGNSAPDKSGLPSDRFSAERTGGSVSTLTIQRTQQEDSAVYLCASSFSGDHEQFFGPGTRLTVL.